This TCR beta chain was found in a study of blood T cells in healthy people across ages (dated by TCRdb to 2013 to 2016). The study in broad terms: Template switching captured roughly one uniquely barcoded TCR beta cDNA molecule per two T cells in model experiments. Age-related changes in TCR beta repertoire diversity were measured in the study by deep sequencing normalized with unique cDNA molecular identifiers. Donors were grouped into four age groups: young (average about 15 years), middle-aged (around 39), aged (roughly 62) and long-lived (about 82). To avoid experimental bias, donors of different ages were spread randomly across the sequencing lanes. Two additional independent replicas of 1 million unique cDNA reads from the same blood draw were analyzed for two donors (one aged 18 to 29 and one aged 80 or older). General conclusions and limits of the study: Estimates of total diversity from one million sequenced T cells were regarded as lower bounds and underestimates. Compared with the aged group, the long-lived group had more naive CD4+ T cells, fewer expanded clones and increased TCR diversity, suggesting age selection. There was a strong correlation between observed TCR beta diversity and the percentage of naive T cells measured by flow cytometry. Bulk unsorted PBMC profiling prevented conclusive comparison of naive and antigen-experienced compartments. Because the CMV infection status of the donors was unknown, age-related changes in expanded clonotypes may potentially have been confounded. As age increased, observed TCR beta diversity per million T cells dropped in a roughly linear way, and a significant reduction was already evident by age 40.

From its cysteine to its phenylalanine, the CDR3 spans 14 amino acids. Only the CDR3 DNA stays, 42 bases, in frame from base 1. At the junction V is shortened by 2 bases and J by 0 bases, with 9 bases in between. The germline V gene (reference sequence) sets CDR1 to DFQATT and CDR2 to SNEGSKA. The 35 to 40 donors, aged roughly 6 to 100 years, were systemically healthy Caucasian individuals from Russia. Each donor gave 8 to 10 milliliters of peripheral blood, collected into EDTA-treated Vacutainer tubes. Ficoll-Paque density-gradient centrifugation was used to isolate PBMCs, with at least 6 million per sample. Trizol reagent was used to extract total RNA from PBMCs, with at least 6 micrograms per sample. For every donor, flow cytometry on a PBMC aliquot measured the percentage of naive CD45RAhigh/CD27high T cells. As concerns this clonotype: Its binding antigen is unknown. No base quality values were provided; no much bigger clone lies one nucleotide off.

The library came from 5' RACE. Sequencing was performed on an Illumina HiSeq 2500. A second PCR of roughly 7 to 11 cycles was performed with a sample-barcoded 5' primer and a J-beta primer mix. A unique molecular identifier was introduced onto each TCR beta cDNA molecule by a template-switch 5' adaptor carrying 12 random nucleotides. At least 2.5 million CDR3-containing paired-end reads were obtained from each sample. First-strand cDNA synthesis was performed from all RNA using the Mint cDNA synthesis kit, with priming by a TRBC-specific oligonucleotide. Following uracil-DNA glycosylase treatment, a first 18-cycle PCR with universal primers M1SS and BC2_uni_R was performed on all cDNA. Regarding the original processing steps: Each sample was normalized by randomly selecting 1 million high-quality reads, each carrying a distinct molecular identifier. Instead of being binned into consensus sequences, reads with shared molecular identifiers were discarded. MiTCR, with a Q25 quality threshold and the strictest error-elimination algorithm, was used for CDR3 identification, clonotype clustering and error correction. A nonparametric unseen species model with Euler transformation was used to estimate a lower bound on total TCR beta diversity. TCRdb's own reprocessing of the public reads used fastp at Q25 and MiXCR and kept productive beta chains. Rows merge per CDR3 protein into single entries with the most common DNA and genes. It is TCRdb's table, rather than the study itself, that gives the V and J calls and clone size. Present in this sample are more than 800,000 distinct CDR3 sequences, 40% to 50% of which were seen just once. The ten most abundant clones make up under 20% of the sample.

Source material: blood. The sequence came from a woman in her fifties or sixties in good health. The rearranged chain carries TRBV20-1 and TRBJ2-3, with no D gene named confidently. Here the CDR3 is given as CSARPGMSTDTQYF. DNA sequence: TGCAGTGCTAGACCCGGTATGAGCACAGATACGCAGTATTTT.